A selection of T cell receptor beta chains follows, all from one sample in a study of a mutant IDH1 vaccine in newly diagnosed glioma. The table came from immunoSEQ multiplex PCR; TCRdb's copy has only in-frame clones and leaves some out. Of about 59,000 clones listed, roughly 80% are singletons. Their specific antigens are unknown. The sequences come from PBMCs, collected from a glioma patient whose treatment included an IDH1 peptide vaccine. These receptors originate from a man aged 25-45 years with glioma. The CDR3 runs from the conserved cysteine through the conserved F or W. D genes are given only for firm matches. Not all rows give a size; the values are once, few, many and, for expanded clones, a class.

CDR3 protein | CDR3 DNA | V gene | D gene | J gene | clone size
CSGGGGTGSSYEQYF | TGCAGCGGCGGAGGAGGGACTGGGAGCTCCTACGAGCAGTACTTC | TRBV29-1 | - | TRBJ2-7 | -
CASSKGQAMNTEAFF | TGTGCCAGCAGCAAGGGACAGGCGATGAACACTGAAGCTTTCTTT | TRBV14 | TRBD1 | TRBJ1-1 | -
CASSHGSGDTQYF | TGTGCCAGCAGCCATGGGTCGGGGGATACGCAGTATTTT | TRBV7-9 | - | TRBJ2-3 | few
CASSGQGAPNEKLFF | TGTGCCAGCAGCGGACAGGGGGCACCTAATGAAAAACTGTTTTTT | TRBV9 | TRBD1 | TRBJ1-4 | -
CASSHREGEKLFF | TGTGCCAGCTCACACAGGGAGGGAGAAAAACTGTTTTTT | TRBV18 | - | TRBJ1-4 | -
CASSPRGGEVLGTQYF | TGTGCCAGCAGCCCTAGGGGGGGCGAGGTCCTTGGGACCCAGTACTTC | TRBV11-2 | - | TRBJ2-5 | -
CASSSAPEPRFSPLHF | TGTGCCAGCAGCTCGGCCCCGGAGCCAAGATTTTCACCCCTCCACTTT | TRBV5-5 | - | TRBJ1-6 | -
CASWGGRTIF | TGTGCCAGTTGGGGGGGACGCACGATCTTC | TRBV19 | TRBD2 | TRBJ2-1 | once
CASSIGGGSYNEQFF | TGTGCCAGTAGTATTGGCGGGGGATCCTACAATGAGCAGTTCTTC | TRBV19 | TRBD2 | TRBJ2-1 | -
CASSLVGDVYSNQPQHF | TGTGCCAGCAGCTTAGTTGGCGACGTGTATAGCAATCAGCCCCAGCATTTT | TRBV7-9 | - | TRBJ1-5 | -
CASSFETGYEQYF | TGCGCCAGCAGCTTCGAGACAGGGTACGAGCAGTACTTC | TRBV5-1 | TRBD1 | TRBJ2-7 | -
CASTLWALTGELFF | TGTGCCAGCACCCTGTGGGCCTTAACCGGGGAGCTGTTTTTT | TRBV2 | - | TRBJ2-2 | -
CASSLAPAGNTIYF | TGTGCCAGCAGCTTAGCCCCGGCGGGTAACACCATATATTTT | TRBV11-2 | - | TRBJ1-3 | once
CATSSRAAPNSPLHF | TGTGCCACCAGCTCCCGGGCTGCTCCCAATTCACCCCTCCACTTT | TRBV15 | - | TRBJ1-6 | -
CASKAGEGGNQPQHF | TGTGCCAGCAAGGCTGGGGAAGGTGGCAATCAGCCCCAGCATTTT | TRBV6-1 | - | TRBJ1-5 | -
CASSLRMQNTEAFF | TGTGCCAGCAGCTTGAGGATGCAGAACACTGAAGCTTTCTTT | TRBV7-9 | - | TRBJ1-1 | once